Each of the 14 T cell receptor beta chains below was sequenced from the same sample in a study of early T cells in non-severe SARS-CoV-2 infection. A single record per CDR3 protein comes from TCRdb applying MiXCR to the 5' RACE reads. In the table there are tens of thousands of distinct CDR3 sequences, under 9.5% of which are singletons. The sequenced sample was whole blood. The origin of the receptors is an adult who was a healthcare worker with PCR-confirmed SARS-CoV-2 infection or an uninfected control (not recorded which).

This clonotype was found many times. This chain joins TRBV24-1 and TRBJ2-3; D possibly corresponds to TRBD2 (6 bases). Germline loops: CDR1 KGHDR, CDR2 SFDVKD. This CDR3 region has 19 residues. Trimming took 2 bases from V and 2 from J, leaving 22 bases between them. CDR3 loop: CATSDSVTSPGLTTDTQYF. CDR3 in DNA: TGTGCCACCAGTGATTCGGTAACTAGCCCGGGTTTGACCACAGATACGCAGTATTTT.

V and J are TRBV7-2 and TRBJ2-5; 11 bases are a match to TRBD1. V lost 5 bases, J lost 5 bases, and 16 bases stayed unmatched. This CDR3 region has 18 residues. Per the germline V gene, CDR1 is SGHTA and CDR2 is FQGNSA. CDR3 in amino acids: CASSLNPWADRGHETQYF. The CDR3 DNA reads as TGTGCCAGCAGCCTCAACCCCTGGGCGGACAGGGGGCACGAGACCCAGTACTTC. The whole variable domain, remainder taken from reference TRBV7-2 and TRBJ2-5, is GAGVSQSPSNKVTEKGKDVELRCDPISGHTALYWYRQSLGQGLEFLIYFQGNSAPDKSGLPSDRFSAERTGGSVSTLTIQRTQQEDSAVYLCASSLNPWADRGHETQYFGPGTRLLVL.

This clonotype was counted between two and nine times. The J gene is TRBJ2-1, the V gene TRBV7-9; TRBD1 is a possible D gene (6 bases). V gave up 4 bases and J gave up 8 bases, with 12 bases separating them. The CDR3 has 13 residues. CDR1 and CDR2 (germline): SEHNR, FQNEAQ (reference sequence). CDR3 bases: TGTGCCAGCAGCTCCAGGGGTTGGGATGAGCAGTTCTTC. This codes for CASSSRGWDEQFF.

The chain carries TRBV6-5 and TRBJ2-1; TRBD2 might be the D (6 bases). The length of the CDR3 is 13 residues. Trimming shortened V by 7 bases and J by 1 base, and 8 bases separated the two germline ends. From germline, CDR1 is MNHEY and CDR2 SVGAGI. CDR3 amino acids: CASMAGSYNEQFF. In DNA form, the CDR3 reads TGTGCCAGCATGGCGGGGTCCTACAATGAGCAGTTCTTC.

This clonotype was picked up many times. CDR3 residues: CSAPTRTGEYEQYF. The CDR3 coding sequence is TGCAGTGCCCCTACCCGGACAGGCGAATACGAGCAGTACTTC. The chain is built from TRBV20-1 and TRBJ2-7; 7 bases fit TRBD1. Trimming removed 6 bases from V and 4 bases from J; junction bases left unmatched: 12. Germline V gene lookup returns CDR1 DFQATT and CDR2 SNEGSKA (reference sequence). This CDR3 spans 14 amino acids.

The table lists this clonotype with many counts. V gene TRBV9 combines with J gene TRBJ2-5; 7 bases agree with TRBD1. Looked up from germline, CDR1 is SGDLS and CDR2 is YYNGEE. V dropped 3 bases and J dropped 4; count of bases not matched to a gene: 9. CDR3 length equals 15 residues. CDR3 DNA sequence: TGTGCCAGCAGCGGAGGGGGCGAGGTATCAGAGACCCAGTACTTC. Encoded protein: CASSGGGEVSETQYF. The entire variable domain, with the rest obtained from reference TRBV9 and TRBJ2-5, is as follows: DSGVTQTPKHLITATGQRVTLRCSPRSGDLSVYWYQQSLDQGLQFLIQYYNGEERAKGNILERFSAQQFPDLHSELNLSSLELGDSALYFCASSGGGEVSETQYFGPGTRLLVL.

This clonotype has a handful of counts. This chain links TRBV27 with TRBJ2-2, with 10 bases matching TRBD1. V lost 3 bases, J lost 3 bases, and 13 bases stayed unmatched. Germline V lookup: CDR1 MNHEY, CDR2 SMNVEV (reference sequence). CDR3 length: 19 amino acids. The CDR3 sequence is CASSFLLRAGQGYTGELFF. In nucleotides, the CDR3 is TGTGCCAGCAGTTTTCTACTGCGGGCGGGACAGGGGTACACCGGGGAGCTGTTTTTT.

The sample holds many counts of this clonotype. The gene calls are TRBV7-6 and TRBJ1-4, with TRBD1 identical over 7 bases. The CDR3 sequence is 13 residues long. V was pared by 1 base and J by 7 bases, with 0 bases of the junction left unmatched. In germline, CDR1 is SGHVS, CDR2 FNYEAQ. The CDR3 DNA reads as TGTGCCAGCAGCTTAGACAGGGGTGAAAAACTGTTTTTT. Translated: CASSLDRGEKLFF.

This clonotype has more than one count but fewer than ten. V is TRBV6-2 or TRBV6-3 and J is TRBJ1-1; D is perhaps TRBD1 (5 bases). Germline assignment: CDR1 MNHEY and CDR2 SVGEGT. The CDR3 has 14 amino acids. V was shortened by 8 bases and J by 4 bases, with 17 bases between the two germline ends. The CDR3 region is CASRKPSGTTEAFF. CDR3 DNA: TGTGCCAGCCGCAAACCCTCAGGGACCACTGAAGCTTTCTTT.

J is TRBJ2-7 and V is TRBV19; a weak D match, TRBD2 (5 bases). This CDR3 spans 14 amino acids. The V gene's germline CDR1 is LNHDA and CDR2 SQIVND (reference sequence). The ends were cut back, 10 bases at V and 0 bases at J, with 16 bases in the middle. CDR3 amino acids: CATSPRGSSYEQYF. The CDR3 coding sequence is TGTGCCACTTCGCCGCGAGGGAGCTCCTACGAGCAGTACTTC.

The CDR3 DNA reads TGTGCCAGCAGCCAAAGGACAGGGTTGGCTTTCTTT. Encoded protein: CASSQRTGLAFF. This chain links TRBV3-1 with TRBJ1-1, with TRBD1 identical over 8 bases. The CDR3 totals 12 residues. Germline V lookup: CDR1 LGHDT, CDR2 YNNKEL (reference sequence). V lost 2 bases to trimming and J lost 11 bases; unmatched junction nucleotides: 4.

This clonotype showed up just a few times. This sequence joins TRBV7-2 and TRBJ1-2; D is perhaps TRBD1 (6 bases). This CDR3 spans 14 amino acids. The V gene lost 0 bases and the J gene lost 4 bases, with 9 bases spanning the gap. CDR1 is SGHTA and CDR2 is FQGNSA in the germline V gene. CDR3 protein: CASSLAGGSYGYTF. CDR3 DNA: TGTGCCAGCAGCTTAGCAGGGGGGTCCTATGGCTACACCTTC.

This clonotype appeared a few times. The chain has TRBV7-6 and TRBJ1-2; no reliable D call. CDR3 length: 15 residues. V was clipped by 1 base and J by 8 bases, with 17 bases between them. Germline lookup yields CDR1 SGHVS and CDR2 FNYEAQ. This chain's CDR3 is CASSLEVSDPRGYTF. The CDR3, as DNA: TGTGCCAGCAGCTTAGAAGTATCCGACCCCCGGGGCTACACCTTC.

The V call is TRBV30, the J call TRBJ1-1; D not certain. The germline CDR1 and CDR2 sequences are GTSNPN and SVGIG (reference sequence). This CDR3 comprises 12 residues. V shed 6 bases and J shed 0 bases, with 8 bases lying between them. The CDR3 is CACRGLNTEAFF. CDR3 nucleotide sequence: TGTGCCTGCAGAGGGCTGAACACTGAAGCTTTCTTT.